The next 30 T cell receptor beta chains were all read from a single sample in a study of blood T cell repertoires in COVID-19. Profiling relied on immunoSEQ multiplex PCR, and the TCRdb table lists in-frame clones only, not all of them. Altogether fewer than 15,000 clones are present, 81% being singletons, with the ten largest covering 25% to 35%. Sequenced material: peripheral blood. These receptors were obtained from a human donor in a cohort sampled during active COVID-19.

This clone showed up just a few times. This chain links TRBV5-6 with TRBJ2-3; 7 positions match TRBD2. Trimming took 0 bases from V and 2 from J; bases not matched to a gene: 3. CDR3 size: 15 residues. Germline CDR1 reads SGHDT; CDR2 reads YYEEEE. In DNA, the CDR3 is TGTGCCAGCAGCTTGGCGGGGGGTTCCACAGATACGCAGTATTTT. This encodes CASSLAGGSTDTQYF.

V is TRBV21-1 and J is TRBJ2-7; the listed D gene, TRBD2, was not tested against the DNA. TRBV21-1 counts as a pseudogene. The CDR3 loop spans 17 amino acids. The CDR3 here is CASSRMRLAGGLYEQYF. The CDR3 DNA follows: TGTGCCAGCAGCCGAATGAGGCTAGCGGGAGGTCTCTACGAGCAGTACTTC.

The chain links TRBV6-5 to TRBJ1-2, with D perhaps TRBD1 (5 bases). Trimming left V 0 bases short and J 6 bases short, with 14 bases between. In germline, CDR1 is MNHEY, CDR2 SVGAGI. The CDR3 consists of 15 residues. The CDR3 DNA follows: TGTGCCAGCAGTTACTCTACCTCAGGGTTTGATGGCTACACCTTC. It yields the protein CASSYSTSGFDGYTF.

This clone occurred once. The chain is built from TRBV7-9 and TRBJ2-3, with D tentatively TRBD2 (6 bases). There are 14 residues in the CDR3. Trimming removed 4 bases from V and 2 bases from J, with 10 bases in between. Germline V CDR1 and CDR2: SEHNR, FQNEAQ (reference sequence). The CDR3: CASSSEGPTDTQYF. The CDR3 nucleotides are TGTGCCAGCAGCTCGGAGGGGCCCACAGATACGCAGTATTTT. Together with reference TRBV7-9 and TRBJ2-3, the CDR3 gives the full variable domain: DTGVSQNPRHKITKRGQNVTFRCDPISEHNRLYWYRQTLGQGPEFLTYFQNEAQLEKSRLLSDRFSAERPKGSFSTLEIQRTEQGDSAMYLCASSSEGPTDTQYFGPGTRLTVL.

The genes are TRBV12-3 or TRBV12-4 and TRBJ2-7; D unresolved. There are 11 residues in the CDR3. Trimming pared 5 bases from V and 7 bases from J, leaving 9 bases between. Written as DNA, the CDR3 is TGTGCCAGCAGTCCTAGTAGGGAGCAGTACTTC. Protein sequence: CASSPSREQYF.

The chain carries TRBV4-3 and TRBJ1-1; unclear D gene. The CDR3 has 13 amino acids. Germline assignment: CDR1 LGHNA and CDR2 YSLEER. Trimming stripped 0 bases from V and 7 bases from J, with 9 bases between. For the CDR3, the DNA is TGCGCCAGCAGCCAAGATTCCCACAGTGAAGCTTTCTTT. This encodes CASSQDSHSEAFF.

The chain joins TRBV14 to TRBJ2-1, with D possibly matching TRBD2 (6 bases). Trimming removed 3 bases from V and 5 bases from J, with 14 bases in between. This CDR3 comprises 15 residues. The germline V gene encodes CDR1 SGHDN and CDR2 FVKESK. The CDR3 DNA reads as TGTGCCAGCAGCCAGGGGCGGGGATTGGACAATGAGCAGTTCTTC. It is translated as CASSQGRGLDNEQFF.

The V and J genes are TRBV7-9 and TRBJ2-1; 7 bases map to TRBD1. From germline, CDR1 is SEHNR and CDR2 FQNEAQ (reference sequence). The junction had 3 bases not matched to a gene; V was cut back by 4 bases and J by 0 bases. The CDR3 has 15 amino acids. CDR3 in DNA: TGTGCCAGCAGCTCGGGACAGCTCTCCTACAATGAGCAGTTCTTC. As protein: CASSSGQLSYNEQFF.

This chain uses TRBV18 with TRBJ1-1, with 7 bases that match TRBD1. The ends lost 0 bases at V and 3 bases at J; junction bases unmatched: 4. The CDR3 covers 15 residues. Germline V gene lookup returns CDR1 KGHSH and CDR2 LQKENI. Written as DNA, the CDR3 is TGTGCCAGCTCACCACCGAGGGGGACAGACACTGAAGCTTTCTTT. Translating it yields CASSPPRGTDTEAFF.

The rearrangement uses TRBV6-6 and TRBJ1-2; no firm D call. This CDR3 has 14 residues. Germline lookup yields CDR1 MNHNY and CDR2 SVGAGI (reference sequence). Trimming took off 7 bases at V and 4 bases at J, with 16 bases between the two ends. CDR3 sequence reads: CASNLQLYAYGYTF. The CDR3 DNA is TGTGCCAGCAATCTACAGCTCTACGCCTATGGCTACACCTTC.

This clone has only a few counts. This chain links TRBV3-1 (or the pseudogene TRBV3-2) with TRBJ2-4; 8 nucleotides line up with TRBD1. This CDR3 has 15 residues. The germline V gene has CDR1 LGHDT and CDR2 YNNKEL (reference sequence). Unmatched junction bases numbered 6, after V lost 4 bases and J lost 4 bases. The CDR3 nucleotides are TGTGCCAGCAGCCCAGGGACAGGCTATAAAAACATTCAGTACTTC. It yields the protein CASSPGTGYKNIQYF.

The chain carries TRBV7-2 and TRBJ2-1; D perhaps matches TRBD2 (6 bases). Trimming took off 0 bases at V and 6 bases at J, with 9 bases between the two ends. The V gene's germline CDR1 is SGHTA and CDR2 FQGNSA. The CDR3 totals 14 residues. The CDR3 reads CASSLATGVNEQFF. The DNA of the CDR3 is TGTGCCAGCAGCTTAGCAACGGGGGTCAATGAGCAGTTCTTC.

The CDR3 DNA follows: TGTGCCAGCTCAGACGTTAACAGGGTCTTTAATGAAAAACTGTTTTTT. Encoded protein: CASSDVNRVFNEKLFF. The chain recombines TRBV18 with TRBJ1-4, with D perhaps TRBD1 (6 bases). Trimming pared 5 bases from V and 4 bases from J, leaving 17 bases between. CDR1 is KGHSH, CDR2 LQKENI, per germline. The CDR3 covers 16 residues.

Here the CDR3 reads CASTQGPNYGYTF. The CDR3, as DNA: TGTGCCAGCACCCAGGGGCCAAACTATGGCTACACCTTC. This chain joins TRBV9 and TRBJ1-2; tentatively, D is TRBD1 (6 bases). Trimming took 6 bases from V and 2 from J, leaving 11 bases between them. This CDR3 is built from 13 residues. Germline CDR1 SGDLS, CDR2 YYNGEE.

The CDR3 is CATSDLGSGRGEQYF. The CDR3 DNA reads as TGTGCCACCAGTGATTTGGGTAGCGGGAGGGGCGAGCAGTACTTC. V usage is TRBV24-1 and J usage is TRBJ2-7; 11 nucleotides agree with TRBD2. Germline assignment: CDR1 KGHDR and CDR2 SFDVKD. Losses at the gene ends were 0 bases for V and 6 bases for J; bases not matched to a gene: 3. This CDR3 comprises 15 residues.

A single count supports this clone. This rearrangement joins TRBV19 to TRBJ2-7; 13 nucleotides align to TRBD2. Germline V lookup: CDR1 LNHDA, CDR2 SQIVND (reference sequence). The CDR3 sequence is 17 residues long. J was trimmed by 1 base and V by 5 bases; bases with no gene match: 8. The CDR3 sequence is CASSPRGGLAGSYEQYF. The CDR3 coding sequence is TGTGCCAGTAGTCCTCGGGGGGGACTAGCGGGATCCTACGAGCAGTACTTC. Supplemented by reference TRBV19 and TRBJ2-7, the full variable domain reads DGGITQSPKYLFRKEGQNVTLSCEQNLNHDAMYWYRQDPGQGLRLIYYSQIVNDFQKGDIAEGYSVSREKKESFPLTVTSAQKNPTAFYLCASSPRGGLAGSYEQYFGPGTRLTVT.

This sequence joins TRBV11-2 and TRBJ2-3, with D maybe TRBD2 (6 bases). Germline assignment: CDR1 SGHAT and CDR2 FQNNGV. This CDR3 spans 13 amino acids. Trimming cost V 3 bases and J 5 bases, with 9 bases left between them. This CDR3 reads CASSLGTVDTQYF. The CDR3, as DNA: TGTGCCAGCAGCTTGGGGACTGTAGATACGCAGTATTTT.

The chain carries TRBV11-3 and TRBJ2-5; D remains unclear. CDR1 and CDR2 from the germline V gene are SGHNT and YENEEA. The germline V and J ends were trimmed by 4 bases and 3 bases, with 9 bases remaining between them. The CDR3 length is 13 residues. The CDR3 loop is CASSSRIEETQYF. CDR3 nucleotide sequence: TGTGCCAGCAGCTCCAGGATAGAAGAGACCCAGTACTTC.

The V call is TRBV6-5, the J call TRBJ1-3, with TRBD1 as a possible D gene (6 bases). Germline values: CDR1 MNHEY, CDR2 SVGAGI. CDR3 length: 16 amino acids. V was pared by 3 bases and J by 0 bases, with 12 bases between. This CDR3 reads CASSYWGQDSGNTIYF. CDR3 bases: TGTGCCAGCAGTTATTGGGGGCAGGACTCTGGAAACACCATATATTTT.

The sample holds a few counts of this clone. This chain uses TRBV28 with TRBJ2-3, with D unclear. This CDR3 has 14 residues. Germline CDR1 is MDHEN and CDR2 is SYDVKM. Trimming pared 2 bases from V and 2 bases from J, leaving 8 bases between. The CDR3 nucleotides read TGTGCCAGCAGTTTAGTTGGAGACACAGATACGCAGTATTTT. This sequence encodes CASSLVGDTDTQYF.

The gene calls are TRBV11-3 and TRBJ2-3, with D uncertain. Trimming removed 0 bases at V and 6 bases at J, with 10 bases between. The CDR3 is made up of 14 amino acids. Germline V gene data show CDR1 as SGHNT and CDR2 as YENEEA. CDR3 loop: CASSLDHGVDTQYF. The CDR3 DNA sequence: TGTGCCAGCAGCTTAGATCACGGTGTCGATACGCAGTATTTT.

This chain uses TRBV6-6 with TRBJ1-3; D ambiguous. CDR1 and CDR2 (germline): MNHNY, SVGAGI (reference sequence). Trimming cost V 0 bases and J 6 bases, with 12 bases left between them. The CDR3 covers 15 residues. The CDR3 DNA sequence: TGTGCCAGCAGTTACTCGATGGCGGGAGAAAACACCATATATTTT. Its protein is CASSYSMAGENTIYF.

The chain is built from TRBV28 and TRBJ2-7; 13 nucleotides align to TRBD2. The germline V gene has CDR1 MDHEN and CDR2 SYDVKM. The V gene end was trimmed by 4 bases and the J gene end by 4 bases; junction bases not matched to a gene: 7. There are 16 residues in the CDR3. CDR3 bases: TGTGCCAGCAGTTCCCCTGGGACTAGCGGGAAGTACGAGCAGTACTTC. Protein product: CASSSPGTSGKYEQYF.

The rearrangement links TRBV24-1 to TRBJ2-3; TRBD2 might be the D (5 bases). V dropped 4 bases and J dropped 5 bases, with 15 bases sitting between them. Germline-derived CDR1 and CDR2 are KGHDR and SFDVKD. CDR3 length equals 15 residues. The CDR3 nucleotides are TGTGCCACCAGTGACGCCGGCGGGCTGGAAGATACGCAGTATTTT. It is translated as CATSDAGGLEDTQYF.

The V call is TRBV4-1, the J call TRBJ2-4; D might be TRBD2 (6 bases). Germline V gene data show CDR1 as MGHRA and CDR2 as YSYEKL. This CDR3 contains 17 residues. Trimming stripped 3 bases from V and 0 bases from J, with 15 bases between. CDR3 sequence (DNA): TGCGCCAGCAGCCACCCGATTTCGGGGGTAGCCAAAAACATTCAGTACTTC. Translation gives CASSHPISGVAKNIQYF.

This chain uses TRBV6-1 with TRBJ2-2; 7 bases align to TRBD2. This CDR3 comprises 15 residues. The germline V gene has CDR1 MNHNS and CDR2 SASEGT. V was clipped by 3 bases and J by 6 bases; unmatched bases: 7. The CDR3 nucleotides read TGTGCCAGCAGTGAGGGAGGGACTCACTCCGGGGAGCTGTTTTTT. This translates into CASSEGGTHSGELFF.

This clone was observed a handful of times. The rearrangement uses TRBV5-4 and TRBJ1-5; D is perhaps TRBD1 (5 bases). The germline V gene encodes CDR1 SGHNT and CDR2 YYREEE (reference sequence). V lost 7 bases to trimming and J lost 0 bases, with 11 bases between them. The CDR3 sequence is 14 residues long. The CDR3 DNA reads TGTGCCAGCGGCAACGGGGGTAGCAATCAGCCCCAGCATTTT. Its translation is CASGNGGSNQPQHF.

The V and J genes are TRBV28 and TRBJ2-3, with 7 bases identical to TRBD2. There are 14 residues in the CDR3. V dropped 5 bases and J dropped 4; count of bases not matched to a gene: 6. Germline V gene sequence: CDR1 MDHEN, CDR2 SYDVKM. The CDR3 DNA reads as TGTGCCAGCAGTATGGGGAGGGAGGCAGATACGCAGTATTTT. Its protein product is CASSMGREADTQYF.

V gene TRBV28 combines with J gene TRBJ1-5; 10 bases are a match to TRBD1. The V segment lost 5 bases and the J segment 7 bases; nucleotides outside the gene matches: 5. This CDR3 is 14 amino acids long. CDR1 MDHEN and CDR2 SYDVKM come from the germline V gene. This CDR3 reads CASSETGGGQPQHF. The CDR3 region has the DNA TGTGCCAGCAGTGAGACAGGGGGCGGCCAGCCCCAGCATTTT.

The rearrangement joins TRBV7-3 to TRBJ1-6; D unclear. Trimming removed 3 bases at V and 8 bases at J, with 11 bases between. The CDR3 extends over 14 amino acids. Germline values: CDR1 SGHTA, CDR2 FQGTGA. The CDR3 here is CASSLGVGDSPLHF. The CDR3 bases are TGTGCCAGCAGCTTGGGCGTGGGAGATTCACCCCTCCACTTT.